In this sample, the clone carrying this T cell receptor beta chain is medium-sized. Its target is unknown. Trimming took off 1 base at V and 2 bases at J, with 9 bases between the two ends. The CDR3 covers 15 residues. The germline gives CDR1 SEHNR, CDR2 FQNEAQ (reference sequence). The source of the sample is a study of blood T cell dynamics during melanoma immunotherapy. As for the study in general: Standard first-line treatment here was pembrolizumab or nivolumab plus ipilimumab in metastatic melanoma. General study points: At W3, later disease-control patients showed bifurcated PBMC repertoire changes, unlike progressors.

The sample's time point: week 3, after first cycle of checkpoint inhibitor. No patient had earlier systemic cancer treatment, concurrent immunosuppressants, or another active cancer. TCRdb keeps only in-frame clones here, not all; method: immunoSEQ multiplex PCR. The data show 25,000 to 30,000 clones, around four fifths seen once. This chain joins TRBV7-9 and TRBJ1-3; D may be TRBD1 (5 bases). This TCR was recovered from a human donor with melanoma. The sequenced sample was blood, obtained from a patient treated with checkpoint blockade. The CDR3 DNA follows: TGTGCCAGCAGCTTAGGGGGCATGACTGGAAACACCATATATTTT. The encoded protein is CASSLGGMTGNTIYF.